This TCR beta chain was sequenced during a study of blood T cell repertoires in COVID-19. Whole-study context: From the United States, Italy and Spain came samples of acute and convalescent COVID-19. Sources were T cells, B-cell-depleted T cells, or PBMCs; the material itself was cDNA or gDNA.

Original analysis: From reference gene primer amplification, estimates of nucleated cell counts were derived. Clones were sequenced by immunoSEQ multiplex PCR, and TCRdb holds only the in-frame ones, with some missing. The V and J calls and clone size are taken from that table; D and trimming were inferred from the DNA. The sample carries under 60,000 clones, around 87% recorded once. This CDR3 spans 15 amino acids. After removal of 10 bases from V and 2 bases from J, the junction contained 14 bases not matched to a gene. This receptor was taken from a human donor with acute or convalescent COVID-19. The donor label of this sample is uncertain. Input material: peripheral blood. V is TRBV5-3 and J is TRBJ2-5, with 7 bases matching TRBD2. Being an ORF, TRBV5-3 has a function that is uncertain. CDR3 coding DNA: TGTGCCCGACCGACAAACAGCGGGATTCAAGAGACCCAGTACTTC. Protein product: CARPTNSGIQETQYF.